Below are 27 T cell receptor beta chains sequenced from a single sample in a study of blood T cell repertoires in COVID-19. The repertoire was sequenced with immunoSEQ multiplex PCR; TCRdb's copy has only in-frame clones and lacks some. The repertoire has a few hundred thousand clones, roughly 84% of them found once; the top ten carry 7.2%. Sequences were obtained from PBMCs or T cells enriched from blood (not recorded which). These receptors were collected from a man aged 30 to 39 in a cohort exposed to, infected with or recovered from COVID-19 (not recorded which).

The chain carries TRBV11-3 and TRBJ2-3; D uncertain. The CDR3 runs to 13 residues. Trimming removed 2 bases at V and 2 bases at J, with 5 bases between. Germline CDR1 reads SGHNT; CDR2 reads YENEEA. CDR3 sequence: CASSLLTTDTQYF. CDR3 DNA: TGTGCCAGCAGCTTACTAACCACAGATACGCAGTATTTT. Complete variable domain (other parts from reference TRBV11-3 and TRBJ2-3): EAGVVQSPRYKIIEKKQPVAFWCNPISGHNTLYWYLQNLGQGPELLIRYENEEAVDDSQLPKDRFSAERLKGVDSTLKIQPAELGDSAVYLCASSLLTTDTQYFGPGTRLTVL.

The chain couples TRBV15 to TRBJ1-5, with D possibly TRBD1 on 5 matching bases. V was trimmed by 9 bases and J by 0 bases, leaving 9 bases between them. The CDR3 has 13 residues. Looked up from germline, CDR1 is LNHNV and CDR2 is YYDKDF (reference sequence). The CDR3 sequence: CATATVSNQPQHF. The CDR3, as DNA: TGTGCCACAGCGACAGTTAGCAATCAGCCCCAGCATTTT.

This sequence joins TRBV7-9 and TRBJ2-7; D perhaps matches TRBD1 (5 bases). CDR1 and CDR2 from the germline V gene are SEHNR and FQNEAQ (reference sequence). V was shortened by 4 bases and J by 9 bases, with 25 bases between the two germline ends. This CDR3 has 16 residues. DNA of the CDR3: TGTGCCAGCAGCTACTGGAACTCGGCAGGGCTAGGCGGGCAGTACTTC. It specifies CASSYWNSAGLGGQYF.

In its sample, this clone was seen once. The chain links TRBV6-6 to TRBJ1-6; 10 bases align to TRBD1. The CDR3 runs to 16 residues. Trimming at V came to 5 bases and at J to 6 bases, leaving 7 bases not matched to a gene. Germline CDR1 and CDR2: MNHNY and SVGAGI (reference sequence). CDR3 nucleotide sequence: TGTGCCAGCAGTAGGGACAGGGGTCGAATTAATTCACCCCTCCACTTT. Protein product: CASSRDRGRINSPLHF.

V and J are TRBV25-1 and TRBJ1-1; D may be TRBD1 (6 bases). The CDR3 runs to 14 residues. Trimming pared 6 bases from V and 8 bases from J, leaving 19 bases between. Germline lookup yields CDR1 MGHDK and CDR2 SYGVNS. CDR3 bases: TGTGCCAGCAGCAAATTCGGACAGCCAGGAGAAGCTTTCTTT. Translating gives CASSKFGQPGEAFF.

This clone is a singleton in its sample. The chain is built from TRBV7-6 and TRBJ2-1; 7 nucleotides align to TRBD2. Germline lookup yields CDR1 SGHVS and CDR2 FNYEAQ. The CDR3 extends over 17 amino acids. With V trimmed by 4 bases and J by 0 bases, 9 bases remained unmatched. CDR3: CASSSSGTTISYNEQFF. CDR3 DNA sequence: TGTGCCAGCAGCTCATCCGGGACTACTATCTCCTACAATGAGCAGTTCTTC.

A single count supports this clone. The CDR3 reads CASSFHIEGYGYTF. The CDR3 DNA reads TGTGCCAGCAGCTTTCATATTGAGGGCTATGGCTACACCTTC. The rearrangement joins TRBV11-1 to TRBJ1-2; D unresolved. CDR3 size: 14 residues. The germline V gene encodes CDR1 SGHAT and CDR2 FQDESV (reference sequence). Deletions cut 3 bases from V and 4 bases from J, with 12 bases between.

The CDR3 DNA reads TGTGCCAGCAGCTTACGCAGGAGCACAGATACGCAGTATTTT. It is translated as CASSLRRSTDTQYF. The chain uses TRBV11-2 and TRBJ2-3; no clear D. The germline V and J ends were trimmed by 2 bases and 0 bases, with 6 bases remaining between them. Germline V gene lookup returns CDR1 SGHAT and CDR2 FQNNGV. The CDR3 covers 14 residues.

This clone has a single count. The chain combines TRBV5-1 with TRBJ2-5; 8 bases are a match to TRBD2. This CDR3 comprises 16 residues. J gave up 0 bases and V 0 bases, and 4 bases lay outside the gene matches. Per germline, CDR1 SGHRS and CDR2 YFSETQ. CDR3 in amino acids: CASSLGLARYQETQYF. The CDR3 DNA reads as TGCGCCAGCAGCTTGGGACTAGCGAGATACCAAGAGACCCAGTACTTC.

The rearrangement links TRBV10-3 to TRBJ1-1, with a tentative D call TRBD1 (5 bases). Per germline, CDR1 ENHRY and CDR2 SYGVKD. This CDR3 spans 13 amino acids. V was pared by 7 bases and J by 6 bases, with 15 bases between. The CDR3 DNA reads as TGTGCCATCAAGGGGCCTCAGGTCCCTGAAGCTTTCTTT. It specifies CAIKGPQVPEAFF.

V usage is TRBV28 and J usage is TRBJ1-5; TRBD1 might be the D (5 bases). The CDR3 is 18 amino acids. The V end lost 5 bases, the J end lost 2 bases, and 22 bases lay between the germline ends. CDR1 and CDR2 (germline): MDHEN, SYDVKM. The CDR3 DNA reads TGTGCCAGCAGTATCATCCAGGGTTCGGCCATGGGCAATCAGCCCCAGCATTTT. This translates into CASSIIQGSAMGNQPQHF.

The CDR3 region is CASSVQGGPQPQHF. The CDR3 bases are TGTGCCAGCAGCGTACAGGGAGGGCCTCAGCCCCAGCATTTT. The chain combines TRBV9 with TRBJ1-5; D might be TRBD1 (5 bases). CDR1 and CDR2 (germline): SGDLS, YYNGEE. The V end lost 1 base, the J end lost 6 bases, and 11 bases lay between the germline ends. The CDR3 is made up of 14 amino acids.

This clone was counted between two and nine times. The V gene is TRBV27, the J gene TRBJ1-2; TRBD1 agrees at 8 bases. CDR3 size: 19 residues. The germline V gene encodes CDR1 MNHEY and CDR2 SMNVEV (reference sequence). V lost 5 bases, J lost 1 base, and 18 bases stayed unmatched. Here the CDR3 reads CASSITRDRSLGGNYGYTF. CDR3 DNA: TGTGCCAGCAGTATAACCCGGGACAGGTCCCTGGGAGGTAACTATGGCTACACCTTC.

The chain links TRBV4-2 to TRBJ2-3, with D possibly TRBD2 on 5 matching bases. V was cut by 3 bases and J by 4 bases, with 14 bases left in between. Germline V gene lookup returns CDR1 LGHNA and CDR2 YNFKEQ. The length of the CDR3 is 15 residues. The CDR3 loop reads CASSQEGSGSDTQYF. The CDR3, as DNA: TGTGCCAGCAGCCAGGAAGGGTCGGGGTCAGATACGCAGTATTTT.

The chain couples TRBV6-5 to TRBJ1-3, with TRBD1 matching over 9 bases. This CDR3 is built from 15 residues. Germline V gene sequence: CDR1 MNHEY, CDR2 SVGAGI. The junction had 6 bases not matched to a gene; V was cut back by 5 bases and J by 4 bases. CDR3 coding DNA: TGTGCCAGCAGTCATGGGACAGGGAGCGGAAACACCATATATTTT. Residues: CASSHGTGSGNTIYF.

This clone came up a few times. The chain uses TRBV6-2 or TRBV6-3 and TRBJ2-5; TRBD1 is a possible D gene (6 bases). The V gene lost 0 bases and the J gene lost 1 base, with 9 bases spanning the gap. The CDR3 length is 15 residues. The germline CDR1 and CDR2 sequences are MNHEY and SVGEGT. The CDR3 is CASSYSPDSQETQYF. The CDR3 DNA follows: TGTGCCAGCAGTTACTCTCCGGACAGCCAAGAGACCCAGTACTTC.

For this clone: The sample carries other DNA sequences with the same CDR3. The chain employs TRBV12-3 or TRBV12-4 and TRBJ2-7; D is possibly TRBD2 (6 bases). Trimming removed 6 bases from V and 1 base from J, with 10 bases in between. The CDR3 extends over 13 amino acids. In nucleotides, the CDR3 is TGTGCCAGCAGGCGGGACTCTTCCTACGAGCAGTACTTC. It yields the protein CASRRDSSYEQYF.

CDR3 sequence: CASSWEDPYEQYF. Here the CDR3 DNA reads TGTGCCAGCAGCTGGGAGGATCCCTACGAGCAGTACTTC. V and J are TRBV5-6 and TRBJ2-7; a possible D gene is TRBD2 (6 bases). Germline CDR1 is SGHDT and CDR2 is YYEEEE. V gave up 3 bases and J gave up 2 bases, with 9 bases separating them. The CDR3 has 13 residues.

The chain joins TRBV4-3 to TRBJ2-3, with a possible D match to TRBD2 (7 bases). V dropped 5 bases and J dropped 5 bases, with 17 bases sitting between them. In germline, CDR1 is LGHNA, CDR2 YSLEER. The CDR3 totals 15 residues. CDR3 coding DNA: TGCGCCAGCAGCACAGACGCGGGGGCGGGAGATACGCAGTATTTT. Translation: CASSTDAGAGDTQYF.

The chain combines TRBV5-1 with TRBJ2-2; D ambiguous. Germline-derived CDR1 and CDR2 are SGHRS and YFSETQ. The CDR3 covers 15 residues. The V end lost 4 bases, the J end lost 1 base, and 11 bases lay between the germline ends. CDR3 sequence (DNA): TGCGCCAGCAGCCCCGAGGTAGGGAACACCGGGGAGCTGTTTTTT. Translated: CASSPEVGNTGELFF.

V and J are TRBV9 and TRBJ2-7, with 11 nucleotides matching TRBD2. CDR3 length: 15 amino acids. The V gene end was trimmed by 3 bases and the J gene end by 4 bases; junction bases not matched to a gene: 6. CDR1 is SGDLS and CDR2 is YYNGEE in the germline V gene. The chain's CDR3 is CASSAGLAGHYEQYF. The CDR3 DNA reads TGTGCCAGCAGCGCCGGACTAGCGGGCCATTACGAGCAGTACTTC.

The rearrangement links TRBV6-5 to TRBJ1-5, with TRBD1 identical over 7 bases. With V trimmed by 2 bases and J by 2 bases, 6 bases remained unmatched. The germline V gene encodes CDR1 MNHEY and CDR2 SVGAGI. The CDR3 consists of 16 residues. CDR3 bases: TGTGCCAGCAGTTACAGGGAAGGGGGCGGCAATCAGCCCCAGCATTTT. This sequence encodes CASSYREGGGNQPQHF.

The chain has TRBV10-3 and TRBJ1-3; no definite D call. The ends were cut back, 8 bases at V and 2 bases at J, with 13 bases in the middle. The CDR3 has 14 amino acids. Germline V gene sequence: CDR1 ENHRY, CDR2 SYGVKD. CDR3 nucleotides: TGTGCCATCGGAGTAGCAGAGACTGGAAACACCATATATTTT. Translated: CAIGVAETGNTIYF.

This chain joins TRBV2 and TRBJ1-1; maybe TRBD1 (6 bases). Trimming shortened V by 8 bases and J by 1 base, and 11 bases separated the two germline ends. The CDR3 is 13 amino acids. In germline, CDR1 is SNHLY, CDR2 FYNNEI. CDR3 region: CASEPGQNTEAFF. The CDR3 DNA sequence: TGTGCCAGCGAGCCGGGACAGAACACTGAAGCTTTCTTT. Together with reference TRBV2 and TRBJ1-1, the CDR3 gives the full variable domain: EPEVTQTPSHQVTQMGQEVILRCVPISNHLYFYWYRQILGQKVEFLVSFYNNEISEKSEIFDDQFSVERPDGSNFTLKIRSTKLEDSAMYFCASEPGQNTEAFFGQGTRLTVV.

CDR3 residues: CASSKTWDRVSEQYF. The CDR3 coding sequence is TGTGCCAGTAGTAAAACCTGGGACAGGGTGAGCGAGCAGTACTTC. The chain carries TRBV19 and TRBJ2-7; 9 nucleotides align to TRBD1. The CDR3 contains 15 residues. Germline V CDR1 and CDR2: LNHDA, SQIVND (reference sequence). V was clipped by 4 bases and J by 6 bases; unmatched bases: 10.

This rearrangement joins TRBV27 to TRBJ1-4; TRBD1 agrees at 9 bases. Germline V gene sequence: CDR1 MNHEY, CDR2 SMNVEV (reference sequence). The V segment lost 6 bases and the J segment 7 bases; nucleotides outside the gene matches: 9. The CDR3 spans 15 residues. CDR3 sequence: CASRLGQGRREKLFF. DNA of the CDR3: TGTGCCAGCAGGTTAGGACAGGGGCGGCGTGAAAAACTGTTTTTT. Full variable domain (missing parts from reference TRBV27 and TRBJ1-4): EAQVTQNPRYLITVTGKKLTVTCSQNMNHEYMSWYRQDPGLGLRQIYYSMNVEVTDKGDVPEGYKVSRKEKRNFPLILESPSPNQTSLYFCASRLGQGRREKLFFGSGTQLSVL.

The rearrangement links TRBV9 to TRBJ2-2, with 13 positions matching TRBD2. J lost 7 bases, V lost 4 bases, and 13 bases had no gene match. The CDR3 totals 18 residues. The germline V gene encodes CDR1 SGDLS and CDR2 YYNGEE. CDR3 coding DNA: TGTGCCAGCAGCCTCCACATGGGGACTAGCGGGACGATCGGGGAGCTGTTTTTT. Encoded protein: CASSLHMGTSGTIGELFF.